The T cell receptor (beta chain) described here comes from a study of Ad26.COV2.S vaccination and SARS-CoV-2 variants. Overall study findings and caveats: Substantial breadth in spike-specific CD8+ and CD4+ T cell responses was reportedly seen after vaccination. Vaccine and placebo recipients had comparable breadth of non-spike TCRs. Vaccinees displayed broader spike-specific TCR repertoires than placebo recipients. Total T cell responses may have been underestimated by the TCR breadth and depth analyses.

The repertoire was sequenced with immunoSEQ multiplex PCR; TCRdb's copy has only in-frame clones and lacks some. The table shows around 94,000 clones, with around three quarters occurring only once. With respect to this clone: Its specificity is not known. At one end, the junction sequence differs from germline, possibly due to a read error.

The sequence was obtained from a human donor who had recovered from COVID-19. The sequences come from peripheral blood, collected after recovery from COVID-19.

This CDR3 reads CASSLNAGANTGEPFF. Written as DNA, the CDR3 is TGTGCCAGCAGCTTAAATGCGGGGGCGAACACCGGGGAGCCGTTTTTT. The gene calls are TRBV7-3 and TRBJ2-2, with TRBD2 as a possible D gene (7 bases). Germline CDR1 is SGHTA and CDR2 is FQGTGA. The CDR3 has 16 residues. Complete variable domain (other parts from reference TRBV7-3 and TRBJ2-2): GAGVSQTPSNKVTEKGKYVELRCDPISGHTALYWYRQSLGQGPEFLIYFQGTGAADDSGLPNDRFFAVRPEGSVSTLKIQRTERGDSAVYLCASSLNAGANTGEPFFGEGSRLTVL.